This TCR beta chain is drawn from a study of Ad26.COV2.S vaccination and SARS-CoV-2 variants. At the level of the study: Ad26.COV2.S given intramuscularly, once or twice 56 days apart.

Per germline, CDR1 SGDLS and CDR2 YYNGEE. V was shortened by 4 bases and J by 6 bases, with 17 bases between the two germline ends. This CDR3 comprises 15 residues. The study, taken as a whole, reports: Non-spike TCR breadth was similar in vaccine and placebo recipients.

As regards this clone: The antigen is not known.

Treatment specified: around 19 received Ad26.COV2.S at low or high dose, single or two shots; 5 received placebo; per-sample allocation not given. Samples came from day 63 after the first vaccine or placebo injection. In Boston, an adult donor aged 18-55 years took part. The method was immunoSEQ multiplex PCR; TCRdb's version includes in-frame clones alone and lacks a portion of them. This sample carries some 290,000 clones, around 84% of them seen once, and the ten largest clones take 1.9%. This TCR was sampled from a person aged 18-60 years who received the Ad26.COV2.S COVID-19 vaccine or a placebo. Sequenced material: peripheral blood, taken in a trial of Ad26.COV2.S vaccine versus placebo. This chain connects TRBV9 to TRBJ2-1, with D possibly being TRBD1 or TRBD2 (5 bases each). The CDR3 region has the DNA TGTGCCAGCAGCCCCCGGGGCGGGTTTGTCAATGAGCAGTTCTTC. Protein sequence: CASSPRGGFVNEQFF.